This T cell receptor beta chain came from a study of technical replicates of blood from a few donors (dated 2017 in TCRdb). Unmatched junction bases come to 6, with V trimmed by 5 bases and J by 5 bases. Including the terminal cysteine and phenylalanine, the CDR3 comprises 14 residues. Here the CDR3 DNA is all that survives: 42 bases in frame from base 1. CDR1 MDHEN and CDR2 SYDVKM are derived from the germline V gene. Comments on this clone: Its antigen specificity is not known. There are no base qualities to consult, and no much larger clone falls within one base.

Libraries were prepared through the immunoSEQ multiplex PCR assay. Drawn from immuneACCESS, this table holds only the in-frame rearrangements with V and J called that TCRdb kept. Clones are partly lost; checked studies trace under half to an unresolved V gene and leave the rest unexplained. This sample lists tens of thousands of clones; more than 85% were detected once. Approximately 0.4% of the sample is held by the ten biggest clonotypes. The V gene is TRBV28 and the J gene is TRBJ1-1; TRBD1 fits 9 bases in the junction. The TCR was taken from a human donor in good health. Some clones in this sample may be carry-over from other donors' samples. Material: T cells isolated from PBMCs. The sequenced DNA: TGTGCCAGCAGTGAGGGACAGGGTACTACTGAAGCTTTCTTT. It specifies CASSEGQGTTEAFF. This CDR3, with the reference TRBV28 and TRBJ1-1 proteins standing in past its ends, gives the full variable domain DVKVTQSSRYLVKRTGEKVFLECVQDMDHENMFWYRQDPGLGLRLIYFSYDVKMKEKGDIPEGYSVSREKKERFSLILESASTNQTSMYLCASSEGQGTTEAFFGQGTRLTVV.